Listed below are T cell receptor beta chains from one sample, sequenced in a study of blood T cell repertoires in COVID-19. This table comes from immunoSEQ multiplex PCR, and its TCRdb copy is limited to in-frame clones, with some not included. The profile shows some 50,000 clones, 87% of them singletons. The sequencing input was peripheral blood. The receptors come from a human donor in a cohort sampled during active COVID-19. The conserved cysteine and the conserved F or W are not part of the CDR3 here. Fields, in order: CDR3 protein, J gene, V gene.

ASMVAGALTHTDTQY | TRBJ2-3 | TRBV2
ASSYSTGPGTEAF | TRBJ1-1 | TRBV6-5
ATSGQSPGQGRNEQF | TRBJ2-1 | TRBV24-1
ASSLVSGKTTDTQY | TRBJ2-3 | TRBV11-3
AGHRDRGYEQY | TRBJ2-7 | TRBV30
ASSPPMGQGGYEQY | TRBJ2-7 | TRBV18
ASSGTGGDTEAF | TRBJ1-1 | TRBV18
ASSLAASYSYNEQF | TRBJ2-1 | TRBV7-6
ASSPRYGSGNTEAF | TRBJ1-1 | TRBV7-2
ASSEAAGTRYEQY | TRBJ2-7 | TRBV25-1
ASSVRQNTEAF | TRBJ1-1 | TRBV11-3
SVEGGRGSYEQY | TRBJ2-7 | TRBV29-1
ASSPRQAHGETQY | TRBJ2-5 | TRBV7-7
AWGMGLFGTEAF | TRBJ1-1 | TRBV30
ASSSRGSSYNEQF | TRBJ2-1 | TRBV7-9
ASTRGSRNEQF | TRBJ2-1 | TRBV27
AWRRGGGTEAF | TRBJ1-1 | TRBV30
ASSNESYFPGLAEPRPGEQY | TRBJ2-7 | TRBV21-1
ASSTTGSTGELF | TRBJ2-2 | TRBV28
ASSSTAKTEAF | TRBJ1-1 | TRBV12-3/TRBV12-4
ASKFSGSYEQY | TRBJ2-7 | TRBV6-5
ASINMQAPYEQY | TRBJ2-7 | TRBV28